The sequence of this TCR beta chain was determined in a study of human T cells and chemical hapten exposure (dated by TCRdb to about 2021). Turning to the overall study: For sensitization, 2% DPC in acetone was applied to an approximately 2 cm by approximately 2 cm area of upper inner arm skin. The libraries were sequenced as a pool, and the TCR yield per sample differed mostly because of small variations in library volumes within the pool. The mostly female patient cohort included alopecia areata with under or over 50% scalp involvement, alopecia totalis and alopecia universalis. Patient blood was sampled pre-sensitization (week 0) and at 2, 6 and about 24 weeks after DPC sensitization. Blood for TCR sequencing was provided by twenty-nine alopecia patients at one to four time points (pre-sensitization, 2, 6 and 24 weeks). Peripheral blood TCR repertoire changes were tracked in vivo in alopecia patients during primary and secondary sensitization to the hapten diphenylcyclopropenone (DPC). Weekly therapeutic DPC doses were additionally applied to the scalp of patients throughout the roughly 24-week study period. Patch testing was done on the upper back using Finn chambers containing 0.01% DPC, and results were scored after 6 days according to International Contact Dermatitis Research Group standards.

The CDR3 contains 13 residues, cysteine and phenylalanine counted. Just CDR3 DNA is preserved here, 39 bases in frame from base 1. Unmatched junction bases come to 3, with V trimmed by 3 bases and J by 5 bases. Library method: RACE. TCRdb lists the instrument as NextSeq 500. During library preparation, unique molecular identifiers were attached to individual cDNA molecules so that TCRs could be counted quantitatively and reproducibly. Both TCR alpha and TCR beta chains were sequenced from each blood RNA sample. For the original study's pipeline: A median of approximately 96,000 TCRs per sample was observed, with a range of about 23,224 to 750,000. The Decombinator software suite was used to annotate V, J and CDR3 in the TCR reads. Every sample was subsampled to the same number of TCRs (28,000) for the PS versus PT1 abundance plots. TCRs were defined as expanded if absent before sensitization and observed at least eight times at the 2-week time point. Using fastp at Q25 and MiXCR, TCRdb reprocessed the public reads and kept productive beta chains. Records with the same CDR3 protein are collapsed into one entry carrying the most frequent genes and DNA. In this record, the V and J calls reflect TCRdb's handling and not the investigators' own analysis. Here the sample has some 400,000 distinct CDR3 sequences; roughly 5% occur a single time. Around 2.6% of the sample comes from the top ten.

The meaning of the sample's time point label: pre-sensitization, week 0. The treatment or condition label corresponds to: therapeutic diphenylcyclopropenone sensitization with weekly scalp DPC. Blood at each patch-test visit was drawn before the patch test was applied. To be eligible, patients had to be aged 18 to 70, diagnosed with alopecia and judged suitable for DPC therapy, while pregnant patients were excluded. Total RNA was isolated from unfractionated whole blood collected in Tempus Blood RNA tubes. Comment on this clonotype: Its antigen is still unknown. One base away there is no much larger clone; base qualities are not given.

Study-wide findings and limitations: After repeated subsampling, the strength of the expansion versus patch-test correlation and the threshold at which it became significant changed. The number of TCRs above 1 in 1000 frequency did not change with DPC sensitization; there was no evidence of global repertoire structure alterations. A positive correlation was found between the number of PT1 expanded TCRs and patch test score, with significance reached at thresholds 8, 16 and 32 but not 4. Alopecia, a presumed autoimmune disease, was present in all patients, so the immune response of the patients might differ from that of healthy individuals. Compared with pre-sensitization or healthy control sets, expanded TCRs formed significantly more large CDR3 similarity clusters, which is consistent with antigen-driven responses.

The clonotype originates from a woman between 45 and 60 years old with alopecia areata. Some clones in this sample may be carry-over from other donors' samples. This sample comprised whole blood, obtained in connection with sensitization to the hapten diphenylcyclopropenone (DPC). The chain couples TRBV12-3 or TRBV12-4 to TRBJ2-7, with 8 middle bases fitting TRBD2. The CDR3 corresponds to CASSLAGGDEQYF. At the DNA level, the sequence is TGTGCCAGCAGTTTGGCGGGAGGAGACGAGCAGTACTTC.